Listed below are T cell receptor beta chains from one sample, sequenced in a study of cytomegalovirus exposure and HLA in healthy donors. TCRdb keeps only in-frame clones here, not all; method: immunoSEQ multiplex PCR. In the table there are around 140,000 clones, around 72% of which are singletons. Sequencing was performed on PBMCs. All receptors derive from a man in his forties or fifties in good health and CMV-seropositive. Both conserved end residues are part of each CDR3. Fields, in order: clone size, D gene, J gene, V gene, CDR3 protein, CDR3 DNA. D genes are given only for firm matches. Clone size, where shown, is once, few, many, or a class for clones that have expanded.

abundance: .; d_gene: .; j_gene: TRBJ1-2; v_gene: TRBV4-1; CDR3aa: CASSQGEGNYGYTF; CDR3nt: TGCGCCAGCAGCCAAGGGGAGGGAAACTATGGCTACACCTTC
abundance: .; d_gene: .; j_gene: TRBJ1-2; v_gene: TRBV6-5; CDR3aa: CASRPSVNYGYTF; CDR3nt: TGTGCCAGCAGACCCTCAGTTAACTATGGCTACACCTTC
abundance: .; d_gene: TRBD2; j_gene: TRBJ2-2; v_gene: TRBV5-4; CDR3aa: CASSLGRLAGRAGELFF; CDR3nt: TGTGCCAGCAGCTTGGGGCGCTTAGCGGGGAGGGCCGGGGAGCTGTTTTTT
abundance: .; d_gene: TRBD2; j_gene: TRBJ2-5; v_gene: TRBV7-2; CDR3aa: CASSFGLAEGQETQYF; CDR3nt: TGTGCCAGCAGCTTTGGACTAGCGGAGGGACAAGAGACCCAGTACTTC
abundance: once; d_gene: .; j_gene: TRBJ1-5; v_gene: TRBV5-6; CDR3aa: CASSVTSGGGQPQHF; CDR3nt: TGTGCCAGCAGCGTCACCTCCGGCGGGGGGCAGCCCCAGCATTTT
abundance: .; d_gene: .; j_gene: TRBJ1-1; v_gene: TRBV12-5; CDR3aa: CASGLGQTEAFF; CDR3nt: TGTGCTAGTGGTTTGGGACAGACTGAAGCTTTCTTT
abundance: .; d_gene: .; j_gene: TRBJ1-5; v_gene: TRBV2; CDR3aa: CASSEQVLDQPQHF; CDR3nt: TGTGCCAGCAGTGAGCAGGTGTTGGATCAGCCCCAGCATTTT
abundance: .; d_gene: .; j_gene: TRBJ1-2; v_gene: TRBV25-1; CDR3aa: CASTEGGVYGYTF; CDR3nt: TGTGCCAGCACCGAAGGGGGTGTCTATGGCTACACCTTC
abundance: .; d_gene: .; j_gene: TRBJ2-3; v_gene: TRBV10-3; CDR3aa: CAISEPLADSRSTDTQYF; CDR3nt: TGTGCCATCAGTGAGCCCCTCGCCGACAGCCGCAGCACAGATACGCAGTATTTT
abundance: .; d_gene: .; j_gene: TRBJ1-6; v_gene: TRBV6-5; CDR3aa: CASSRGQNNSPLHF; CDR3nt: TGTGCCAGCAGCCGTGGACAGAATAATTCACCCCTCCACTTT
abundance: .; d_gene: TRBD2; j_gene: TRBJ2-5; v_gene: TRBV20-1; CDR3aa: CSAQLAETQYF; CDR3nt: TGCAGTGCTCAACTAGCGGAGACCCAGTACTTC
abundance: .; d_gene: TRBD1; j_gene: TRBJ1-2; v_gene: TRBV23-1; CDR3aa: CASRPKGATYGYTF; CDR3nt: TGCGCCAGCAGACCCAAGGGGGCCACTTATGGCTACACCTTC
abundance: .; d_gene: .; j_gene: TRBJ2-1; v_gene: TRBV7-6; CDR3aa: CASSLSPRPGVNEQFF; CDR3nt: TGTGCCAGCAGCTTGTCCCCCCGCCCCGGAGTCAATGAGCAGTTCTTC
abundance: .; d_gene: TRBD1; j_gene: TRBJ2-1; v_gene: TRBV5-1; CDR3aa: CASRTGESYNEQFF; CDR3nt: TGCGCCAGCAGGACAGGGGAAAGCTACAATGAGCAGTTCTTC
abundance: .; d_gene: TRBD1; j_gene: TRBJ1-1; v_gene: TRBV6-5; CDR3aa: CASSYSRRRGRTEAFF; CDR3nt: TGTGCCAGCAGTTACTCGAGACGCAGGGGGCGGACTGAAGCTTTCTTT
abundance: .; d_gene: TRBD1; j_gene: TRBJ1-2; v_gene: TRBV18; CDR3aa: CASSPTGDGYTF; CDR3nt: TGTGCCAGCTCACCGACAGGGGATGGCTACACCTTC
abundance: .; d_gene: TRBD1; j_gene: TRBJ1-1; v_gene: TRBV19; CDR3aa: CASSTGTGGKTEAFF; CDR3nt: TGTGCCAGTAGTACCGGGACAGGGGGCAAAACTGAAGCTTTCTTT